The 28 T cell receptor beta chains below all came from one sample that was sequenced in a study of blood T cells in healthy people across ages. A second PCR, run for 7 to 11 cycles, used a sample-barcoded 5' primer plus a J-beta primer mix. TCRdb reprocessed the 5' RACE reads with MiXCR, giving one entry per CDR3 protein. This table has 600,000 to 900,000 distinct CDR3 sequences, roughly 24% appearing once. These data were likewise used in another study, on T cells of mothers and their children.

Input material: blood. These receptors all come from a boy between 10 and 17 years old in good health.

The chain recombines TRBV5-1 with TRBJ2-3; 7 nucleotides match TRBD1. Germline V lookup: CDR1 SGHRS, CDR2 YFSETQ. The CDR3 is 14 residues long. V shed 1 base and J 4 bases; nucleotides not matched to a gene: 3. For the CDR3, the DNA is TGCGCCAGCAGCTTGTGGGACAGCCCAGATACGCAGTATTTT. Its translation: CASSLWDSPDTQYF.

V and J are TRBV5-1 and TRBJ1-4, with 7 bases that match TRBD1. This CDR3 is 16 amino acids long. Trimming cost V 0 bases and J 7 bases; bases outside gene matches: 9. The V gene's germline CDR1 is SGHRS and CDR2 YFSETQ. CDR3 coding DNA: TGCGCCAGCAGCTTGGCCAAGGGGACAGTGCGTGAAAAACTGTTTTTT. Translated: CASSLAKGTVREKLFF.

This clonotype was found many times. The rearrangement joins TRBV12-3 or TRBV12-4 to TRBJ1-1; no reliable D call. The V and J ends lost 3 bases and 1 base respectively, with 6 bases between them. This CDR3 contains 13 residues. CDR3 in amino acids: CASSFGENTEAFF. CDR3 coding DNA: TGTGCCAGCAGTTTTGGGGAGAACACTGAAGCTTTCTTT.

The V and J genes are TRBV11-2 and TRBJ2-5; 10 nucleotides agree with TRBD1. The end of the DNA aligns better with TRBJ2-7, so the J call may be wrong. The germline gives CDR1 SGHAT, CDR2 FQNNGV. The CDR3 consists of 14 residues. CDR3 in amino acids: CASSWGQGNYEQYF. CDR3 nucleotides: TGTGCCAGCAGCTGGGGACAGGGGAACTACGAGCAGTACTTC.

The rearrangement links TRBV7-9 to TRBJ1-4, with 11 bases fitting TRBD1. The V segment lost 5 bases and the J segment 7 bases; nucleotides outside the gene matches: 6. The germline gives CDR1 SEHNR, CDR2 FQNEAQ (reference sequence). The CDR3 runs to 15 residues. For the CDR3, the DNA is TGTGCCAGCAGCGGACAGGGGGCGACGTCTGAAAAACTGTTTTTT. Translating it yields CASSGQGATSEKLFF. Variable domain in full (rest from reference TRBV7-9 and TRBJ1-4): DTGVSQNPRHKITKRGQNVTFRCDPISEHNRLYWYRQTLGQGPEFLTYFQNEAQLEKSRLLSDRFSAERPKGSFSTLEIQRTEQGDSAMYLCASSGQGATSEKLFFGSGTQLSVL.

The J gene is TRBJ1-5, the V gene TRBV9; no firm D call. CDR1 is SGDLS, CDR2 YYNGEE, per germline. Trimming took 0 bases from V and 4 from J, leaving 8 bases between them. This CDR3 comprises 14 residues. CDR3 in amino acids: CASSVGPQNQPQHF. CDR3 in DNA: TGTGCCAGCAGCGTAGGGCCCCAAAATCAGCCCCAGCATTTT.

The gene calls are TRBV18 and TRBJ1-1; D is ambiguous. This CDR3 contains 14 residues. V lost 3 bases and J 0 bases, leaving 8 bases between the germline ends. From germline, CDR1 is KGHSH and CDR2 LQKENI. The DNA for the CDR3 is TGTGCCAGCTCACCGGCAAGGGTGAACACTGAAGCTTTCTTT. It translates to CASSPARVNTEAFF.

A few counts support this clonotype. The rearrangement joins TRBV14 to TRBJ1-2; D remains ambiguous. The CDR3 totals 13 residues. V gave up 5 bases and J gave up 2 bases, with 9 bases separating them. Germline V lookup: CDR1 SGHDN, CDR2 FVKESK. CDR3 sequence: CASSAPRNYGYTF. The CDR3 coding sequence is TGTGCCAGCAGCGCTCCGAGGAACTATGGCTACACCTTC.

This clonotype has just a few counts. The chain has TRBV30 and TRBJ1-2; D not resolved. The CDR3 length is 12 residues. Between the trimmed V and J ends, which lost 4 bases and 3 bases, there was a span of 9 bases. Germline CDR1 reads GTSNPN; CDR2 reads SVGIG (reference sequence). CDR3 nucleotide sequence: TGTGCCTGGAAGGGAGGACACTATGGCTACACCTTC. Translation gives CAWKGGHYGYTF.

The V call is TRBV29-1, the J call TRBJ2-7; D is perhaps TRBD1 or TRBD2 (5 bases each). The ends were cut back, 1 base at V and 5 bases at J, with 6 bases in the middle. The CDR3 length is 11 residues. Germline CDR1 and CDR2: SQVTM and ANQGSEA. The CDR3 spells CSVEVGDEQYF. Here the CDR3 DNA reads TGCAGCGTTGAAGTGGGGGACGAGCAGTACTTC.

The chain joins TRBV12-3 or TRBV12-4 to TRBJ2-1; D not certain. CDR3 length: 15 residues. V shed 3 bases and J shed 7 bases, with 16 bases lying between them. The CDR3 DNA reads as TGTGCCAGCAGTTTTCAAGGGCTCTCTCGTAATGAGCAGTTCTTC. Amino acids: CASSFQGLSRNEQFF.

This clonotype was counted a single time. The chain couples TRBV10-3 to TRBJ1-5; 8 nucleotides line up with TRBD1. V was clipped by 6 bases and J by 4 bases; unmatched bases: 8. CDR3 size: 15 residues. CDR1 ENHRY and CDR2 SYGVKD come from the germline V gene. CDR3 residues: CAIREQGDGNQPQHF. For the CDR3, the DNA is TGTGCCATCAGGGAACAGGGGGACGGGAATCAGCCCCAGCATTTT.

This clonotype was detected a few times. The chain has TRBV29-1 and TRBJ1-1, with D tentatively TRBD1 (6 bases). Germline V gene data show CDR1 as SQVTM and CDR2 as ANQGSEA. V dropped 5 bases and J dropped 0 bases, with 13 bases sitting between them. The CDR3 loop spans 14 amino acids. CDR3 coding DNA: TGCAGCGTTAAGCCAGGGGCTCTGAACACTGAAGCTTTCTTT. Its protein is CSVKPGALNTEAFF.

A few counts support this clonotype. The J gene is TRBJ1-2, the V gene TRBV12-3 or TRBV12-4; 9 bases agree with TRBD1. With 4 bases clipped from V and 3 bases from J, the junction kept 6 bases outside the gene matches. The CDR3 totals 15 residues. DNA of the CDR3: TGTGCCAGCAGTTCGGGACAGGGCCACTACTATGGCTACACCTTC. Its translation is CASSSGQGHYYGYTF.

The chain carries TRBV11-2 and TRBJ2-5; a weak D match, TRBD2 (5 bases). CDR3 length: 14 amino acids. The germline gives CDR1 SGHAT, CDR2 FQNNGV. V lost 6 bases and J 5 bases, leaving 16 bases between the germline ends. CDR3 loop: CASSTSSGGETQYF. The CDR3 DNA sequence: TGTGCCAGCAGTACCTCAAGTGGAGGCGAGACCCAGTACTTC.

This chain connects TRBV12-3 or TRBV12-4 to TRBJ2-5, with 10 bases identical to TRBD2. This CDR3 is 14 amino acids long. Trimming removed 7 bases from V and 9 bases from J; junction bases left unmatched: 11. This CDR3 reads CASKLAGPQGSQYF. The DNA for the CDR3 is TGTGCCAGCAAACTAGCGGGGCCCCAAGGGTCCCAGTACTTC.

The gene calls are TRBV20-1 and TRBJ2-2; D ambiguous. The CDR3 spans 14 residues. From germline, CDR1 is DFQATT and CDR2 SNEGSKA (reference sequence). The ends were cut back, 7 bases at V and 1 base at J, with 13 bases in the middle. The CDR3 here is CSVTGPKNTGELFF. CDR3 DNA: TGCAGTGTTACGGGTCCTAAGAACACCGGGGAGCTGTTTTTT.

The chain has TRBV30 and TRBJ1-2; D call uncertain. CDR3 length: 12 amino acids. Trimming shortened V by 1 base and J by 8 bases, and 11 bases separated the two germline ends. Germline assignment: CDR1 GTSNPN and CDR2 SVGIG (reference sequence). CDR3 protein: CAWSASARGYTF. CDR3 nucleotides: TGTGCCTGGAGTGCCTCGGCCCGGGGCTACACCTTC.

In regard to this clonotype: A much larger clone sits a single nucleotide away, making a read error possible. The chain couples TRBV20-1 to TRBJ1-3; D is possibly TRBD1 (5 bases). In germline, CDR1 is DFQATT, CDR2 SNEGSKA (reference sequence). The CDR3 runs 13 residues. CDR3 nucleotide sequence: TGCAGTGCTAGAGGGGGGTTAGGAAACACCGTATATTTT. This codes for CSARGGLGNTVYF.

CDR3 bases: TGTGCCAGCAGACCCGGACAGGGGGCGGGAGAGACCCAGTACTTC. This codes for CASRPGQGAGETQYF. The V gene is TRBV12-3 or TRBV12-4, the J gene TRBJ2-5, with 11 bases fitting TRBD1. The CDR3 is 15 residues long. V was clipped by 6 bases and J by 4 bases; unmatched bases: 7.

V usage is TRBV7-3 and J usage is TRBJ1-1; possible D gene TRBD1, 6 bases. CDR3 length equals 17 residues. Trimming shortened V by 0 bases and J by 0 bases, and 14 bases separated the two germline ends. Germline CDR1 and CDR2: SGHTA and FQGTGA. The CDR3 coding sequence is TGTGCCAGCAGCTTAACCTCTGTTACAGGGTTGAACACTGAAGCTTTCTTT. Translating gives CASSLTSVTGLNTEAFF.

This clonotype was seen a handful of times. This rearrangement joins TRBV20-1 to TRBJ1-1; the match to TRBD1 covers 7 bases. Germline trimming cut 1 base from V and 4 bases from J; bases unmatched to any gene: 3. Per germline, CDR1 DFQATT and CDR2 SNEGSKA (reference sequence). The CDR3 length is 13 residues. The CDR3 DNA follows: TGCAGTGCTAGAGTCTCAGGGGGCACTGAAGCTTTCTTT. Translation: CSARVSGGTEAFF.

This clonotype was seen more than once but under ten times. In nucleotides, the CDR3 is TGTGCCAGCAGCCAAGAATGGAGGGTCCCCTACGAGCAGTACTTC. Residues: CASSQEWRVPYEQYF. This chain joins TRBV3-1 and TRBJ2-7, with TRBD2 as a possible D gene (6 bases). Germline-derived CDR1 and CDR2 are LGHDT and YNNKEL (reference sequence). The CDR3 loop spans 15 amino acids. Trimming pared 0 bases from V and 2 bases from J, leaving 11 bases between.

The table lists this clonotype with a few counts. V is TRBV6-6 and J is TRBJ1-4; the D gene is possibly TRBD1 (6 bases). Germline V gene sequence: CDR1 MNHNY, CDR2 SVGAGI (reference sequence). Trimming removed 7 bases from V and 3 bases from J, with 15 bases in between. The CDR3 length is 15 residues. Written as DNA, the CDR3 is TGTGCCAGCACCGGGACGACAGGAGCTAATGAAAAACTGTTTTTT. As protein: CASTGTTGANEKLFF.

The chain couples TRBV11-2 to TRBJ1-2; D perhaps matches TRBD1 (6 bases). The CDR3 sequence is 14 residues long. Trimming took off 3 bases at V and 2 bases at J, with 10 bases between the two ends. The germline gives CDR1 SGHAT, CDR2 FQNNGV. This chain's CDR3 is CASSFPGGNYGYTF. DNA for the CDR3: TGTGCCAGCAGCTTTCCTGGGGGCAACTATGGCTACACCTTC.

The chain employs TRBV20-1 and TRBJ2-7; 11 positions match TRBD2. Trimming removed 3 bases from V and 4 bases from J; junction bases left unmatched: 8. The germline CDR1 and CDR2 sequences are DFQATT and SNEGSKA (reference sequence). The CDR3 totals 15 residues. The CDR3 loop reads CSARETGTSGYEQYF. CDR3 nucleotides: TGCAGTGCTAGGGAAACCGGGACTAGCGGTTACGAGCAGTACTTC.

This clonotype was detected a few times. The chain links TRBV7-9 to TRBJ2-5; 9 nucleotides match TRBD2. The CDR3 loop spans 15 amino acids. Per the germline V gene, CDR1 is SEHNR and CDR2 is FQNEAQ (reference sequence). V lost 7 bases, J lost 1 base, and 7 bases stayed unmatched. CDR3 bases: TGTGCCAGCACTACCGGGACTAGCACCCAAGAGACCCAGTACTTC. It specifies CASTTGTSTQETQYF.

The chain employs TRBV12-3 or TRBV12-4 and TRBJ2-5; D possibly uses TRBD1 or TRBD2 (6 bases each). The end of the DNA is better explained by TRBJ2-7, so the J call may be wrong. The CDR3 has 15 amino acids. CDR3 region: CASSRQGGPGTEQYF. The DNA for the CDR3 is TGTGCCAGCAGCCGACAAGGGGGGCCGGGAACCGAGCAGTACTTC.